This TCR beta chain was sequenced in a study of CD8 T cells in Susac syndrome. Random hexamers were used to reverse transcribe the RNA input (roughly 0.5 to 1 ug). One entry per CDR3 protein, called by TCRdb with MiXCR from the immunoSEQ multiplex PCR reads. The sample holds about 110,000 distinct CDR3 sequences, less than 95% seen once. CDR1 and CDR2 from the germline V gene are SEHNR and FQNEAQ (reference sequence). CDR3 length: 15 residues. Unmatched junction bases numbered 9, after V lost 5 bases and J lost 10 bases. Sequenced material: CD8+ T cells from PBMCs. This receptor was identified in a human donor with Susac syndrome. The V gene is TRBV7-9, the J gene TRBJ2-1, with 12 positions matching TRBD2. The CDR3 here is CASSPGTSGLEEQFF. For the CDR3, the DNA is TGTGCCAGCAGCCCAGGGACTAGCGGGTTAGAGGAGCAGTTCTTC.